The source of this TCR beta chain is a study of T-cell reconstitution after alpha-beta-depleted transplantation in children. The library targeted TCRbeta and was prepared with unique molecular identifiers. Each CDR3 protein is one row after TCRdb ran MiXCR on the PCR reads. Here the sample spans hundreds of thousands of distinct CDR3 sequences, roughly 18% being singletons. Germline V gene data show CDR1 as LGHDT and CDR2 as YNNKEL (reference sequence). The CDR3 contains 13 residues. The ends were cut back, 1 base at V and 6 bases at J, with 9 bases in the middle. V and J are TRBV3-1 and TRBJ1-1, with D possibly being TRBD1 (5 bases). The starting material was PBMCs from the stem cell graft donor, obtained from the stem cell graft. The TCR originated in a human donor who donated a stem cell graft to a child with acute lymphoblastic leukemia. CDR3 protein: CASSQGGEAEAFF. CDR3 DNA sequence: TGTGCCAGCAGCCAAGGGGGGGAAGCTGAAGCTTTCTTT.